One and the same sample provided the 32 T cell receptor beta chains below, sequenced in a study of blood T cells in healthy people across ages. A sample-barcoded 5' primer and a J-beta primer mix were used in a second PCR of roughly 7 to 11 cycles. TCRdb fed the 5' RACE reads into MiXCR, producing one record per CDR3 protein. The sample consists of about 640,000 distinct CDR3 sequences, under 65% of them appearing once. Sequenced material: blood. These receptors came from a man in his sixties in good health.

This chain uses TRBV9 with TRBJ2-1; D perhaps matches TRBD2 (6 bases). The CDR3 is 15 residues long. Germline V gives CDR1 SGDLS, CDR2 YYNGEE. Trimming stripped 3 bases from V and 6 bases from J, with 16 bases between. CDR3 nucleotides: TGTGCCAGCAGCGAACAGGAGGGTTTTGCCAATGAGCAGTTCTTC. Its protein product is CASSEQEGFANEQFF.

This clonotype was observed a handful of times. V usage is TRBV12-3 or TRBV12-4 and J usage is TRBJ2-5, with 7 bases identical to TRBD1. This CDR3 contains 13 residues. J gave up 4 bases and V 4 bases, and 3 bases lay outside the gene matches. The CDR3 sequence is CASSSTGLETQYF. CDR3 bases: TGTGCCAGCAGTTCGACAGGGTTAGAGACCCAGTACTTC.

The rearrangement links TRBV20-1 to TRBJ1-2; 10 positions match TRBD1. Losses at the gene ends were 1 base for V and 5 bases for J; bases not matched to a gene: 4. The CDR3 consists of 14 residues. Germline V gene lookup returns CDR1 DFQATT and CDR2 SNEGSKA (reference sequence). As DNA, the CDR3 is TGCAGTGCTAGAGGGGGGGACAGGGGATATGGCTACACCTTC. Protein sequence: CSARGGDRGYGYTF.

The chain is built from TRBV6-5 and TRBJ2-6, with D possibly TRBD1 on 5 matching bases. The CDR3 spans 18 residues. The germline gives CDR1 MNHEY, CDR2 SVGAGI. The V gene lost 4 bases and the J gene lost 1 base, with 17 bases spanning the gap. DNA for the CDR3: TGTGCCAGCAGTTTGGGTAGGGGCCCTCCTTCTGGGGCCAACGTCCTGACTTTC. Encoded protein: CASSLGRGPPSGANVLTF.

The chain combines TRBV5-1 with TRBJ1-1, with D possibly TRBD1 on 6 matching bases. The CDR3 consists of 13 residues. Trimming pared 4 bases from V and 6 bases from J, leaving 13 bases between. Germline loops: CDR1 SGHRS, CDR2 YFSETQ. CDR3 loop: CASSNQGLPEAFF. CDR3 DNA sequence: TGCGCCAGCAGCAATCAGGGGTTACCTGAAGCTTTCTTT. Full variable domain (missing parts from reference TRBV5-1 and TRBJ1-1): KAGVTQTPRYLIKTRGQQVTLSCSPISGHRSVSWYQQTPGQGLQFLFEYFSETQRNKGNFPGRFSGRQFSNSRSEMNVSTLELGDSALYLCASSNQGLPEAFFGQGTRLTVV.

The V gene is TRBV10-2, the J gene TRBJ2-5, with no clear D. Germline CDR1 and CDR2: WSHSY and SAAADI. The CDR3 totals 13 residues. The V gene lost 7 bases and the J gene lost 3 bases, with 12 bases spanning the gap. The CDR3 DNA follows: TGCGCCAGCAACTCCAGACCAAAAGAGACCCAGTACTTC. It encodes CASNSRPKETQYF.

This clonotype was found a few times. The chain links TRBV20-1 to TRBJ2-1; 10 bases line up with TRBD2. Trimming removed 6 bases from V and 5 bases from J; junction bases left unmatched: 7. Germline lookup yields CDR1 DFQATT and CDR2 SNEGSKA (reference sequence). This CDR3 is built from 14 residues. CDR3 in amino acids: CSAAAGGRDNEQFF. The CDR3, as DNA: TGCAGTGCCGCAGCGGGGGGGCGGGACAATGAGCAGTTCTTC.

The V and J genes are TRBV7-8 and TRBJ2-1; D is ambiguous. The germline V and J ends were trimmed by 5 bases and 2 bases, with 13 bases remaining between them. In germline, CDR1 is SGHVS, CDR2 FQNEAQ. CDR3 size: 15 residues. The CDR3 DNA follows: TGTGCCAGCAGCCTCCTGATGCGGACCTACAATGAGCAGTTCTTC. Its translation: CASSLLMRTYNEQFF.

The CDR3 DNA reads as TGCGCCAGCAGCTTGGTACAGGATACGCAGTATTTT. Encoded protein: CASSLVQDTQYF. V and J are TRBV5-1 and TRBJ2-3; D gene ambiguous. Looked up from germline, CDR1 is SGHRS and CDR2 is YFSETQ. The V end lost 0 bases, the J end lost 6 bases, and 5 bases lay between the germline ends. CDR3 length: 12 residues.

This clonotype was seen only a few times. The J gene is TRBJ2-1, the V gene TRBV29-1; 7 bases align to TRBD1. The CDR3 runs 14 residues. CDR1 and CDR2 (germline): SQVTM, ANQGSEA. J was trimmed by 6 bases and V by 7 bases; bases with no gene match: 12. The CDR3 DNA is TGCAGCGCCACTGACGGGCAGGGGGTCAATGAGCAGTTCTTC. Residues: CSATDGQGVNEQFF.

The chain uses TRBV11-2 and TRBJ2-2; D uncertain. This CDR3 spans 15 amino acids. Trimming removed 5 bases from V and 3 bases from J, with 13 bases in between. CDR1 is SGHAT, CDR2 FQNNGV, per germline. The CDR3 DNA is TGTGCCAGCAGCCTCAGCCGGGTTTACACCGGGGAGCTGTTTTTT. Its protein product is CASSLSRVYTGELFF.

Details on this clonotype: One base away lies a much larger clone, so this may be a sequencing read error. The chain employs TRBV3-1 and TRBJ2-1; a possible D gene is TRBD2 (7 bases). Germline CDR1 and CDR2: LGHDT and YNNKEL (reference sequence). This CDR3 contains 14 residues. The DNA for the CDR3 is TGTGCCAGCGGCCACGGGGGGCGCCGGGATGAGCAGTTCTTC. This translates into CASGHGGRRDEQFF.

This clonotype occurred a few times. DNA for the CDR3: TGCAGCGTTCCCCGGGACTATTCTGAGCAGTTCTTC. Amino acid sequence: CSVPRDYSEQFF. The chain has TRBV29-1 and TRBJ2-1; 7 bases align to TRBD2. V lost 5 bases, J lost 9 bases, and 7 bases stayed unmatched. The germline V gene encodes CDR1 SQVTM and CDR2 ANQGSEA. The CDR3 extends over 12 amino acids.

This rearrangement joins TRBV20-1 to TRBJ2-3, with D perhaps matching TRBD1 or TRBD2 (5 bases each). Germline V gene sequence: CDR1 DFQATT, CDR2 SNEGSKA (reference sequence). The CDR3 extends over 13 amino acids. Trimming shortened V by 6 bases and J by 3 bases, and 13 bases separated the two germline ends. CDR3 in DNA: TGCAGTGCCGGGACGACCGAGACAGATACGCAGTATTTT. Its translation: CSAGTTETDTQYF.

The chain uses TRBV2 and TRBJ2-5, with 8 bases identical to TRBD1. The J segment lost 11 bases and the V segment lost 7 bases, leaving 6 bases of the junction unmatched. Looked up from germline, CDR1 is SNHLY and CDR2 is FYNNEI. CDR3 length equals 11 residues. The CDR3 loop is CASTLGDRQYF. The CDR3, as DNA: TGTGCCAGCACCCTAGGGGACAGGCAGTACTTC.

This chain connects TRBV5-1 to TRBJ2-1; TRBD1 matches 10 bases. Germline trimming cut 6 bases from V and 3 bases from J; bases unmatched to any gene: 12. This CDR3 comprises 17 residues. Germline lookup yields CDR1 SGHRS and CDR2 YFSETQ. CDR3 region: CASTSRDRGLGYNEQFF. In nucleotides, the CDR3 is TGCGCCAGCACGTCCCGGGACAGGGGTCTAGGCTACAATGAGCAGTTCTTC.

The chain links TRBV6-1 to TRBJ1-4; 9 bases line up with TRBD1. Germline trimming cut 6 bases from V and 0 bases from J; bases unmatched to any gene: 8. This CDR3 spans 17 amino acids. CDR1 is MNHNS, CDR2 SASEGT, per germline. CDR3 coding DNA: TGTGCCAGCAGCCCAGGCGGGACAGGGACAACTAATGAAAAACTGTTTTTT. Translating it yields CASSPGGTGTTNEKLFF.

This clonotype showed up just a few times. V gene TRBV7-9 combines with J gene TRBJ2-6; D not certain. Germline V gene sequence: CDR1 SEHNR, CDR2 FQNEAQ (reference sequence). V lost 1 base to trimming and J lost 1 base, with 11 bases between them. The CDR3 extends over 17 amino acids. The CDR3 loop reads CASSLDLPTSGANVLTF. The CDR3 coding sequence is TGTGCCAGCAGCTTAGATTTACCAACATCTGGGGCCAACGTCCTGACTTTC.

The chain has TRBV4-1 and TRBJ2-7; perhaps TRBD2 as D (6 bases). Trimming took 2 bases from V and 12 from J, leaving 29 bases between them. This CDR3 has 17 amino acids. Germline V CDR1 and CDR2: MGHRA, YSYEKL. CDR3 region: CASSQRATELAKNILYF. DNA of the CDR3: TGCGCCAGCAGCCAACGAGCGACAGAACTAGCCAAAAACATTCTGTACTTC.

The chain is built from TRBV29-1 and TRBJ2-2; D is perhaps TRBD1 (6 bases). The germline gives CDR1 SQVTM, CDR2 ANQGSEA. Trimming took 6 bases from V and 1 from J, leaving 18 bases between them. This CDR3 is 16 amino acids long. CDR3 amino acids: CSVKDSGTGNTGELFF. CDR3 sequence (DNA): TGCAGCGTGAAGGACAGTGGGACGGGGAACACCGGGGAGCTGTTTTTT.

The chain employs TRBV13 and TRBJ2-5, with a weak D call TRBD2 (6 bases). V was trimmed by 4 bases and J by 7 bases, leaving 19 bases between them. Germline V gene data show CDR1 as PRHDT and CDR2 as FYEKMQ (reference sequence). The CDR3 has 15 amino acids. DNA for the CDR3: TGTGCCAGCAGCTCCCGGGGGAACGAAGTAAGGACCCAGTACTTC. This sequence encodes CASSSRGNEVRTQYF.

This clonotype was observed a handful of times. The chain combines TRBV12-3 or TRBV12-4 with TRBJ1-4; 8 nucleotides agree with TRBD1. The CDR3 sequence is 15 residues long. Trimming cost V 6 bases and J 7 bases; bases outside gene matches: 10. This CDR3 reads CASRGSGTGGEKLFF. CDR3 nucleotides: TGTGCCAGCAGAGGATCCGGGACAGGAGGTGAAAAACTGTTTTTT.

This clonotype was counted a few times. The chain carries TRBV3-1 and TRBJ2-3; TRBD1 might be the D (5 bases). Germline values: CDR1 LGHDT, CDR2 YNNKEL (reference sequence). Trimming took 1 base from V and 6 from J, leaving 11 bases between them. The CDR3 covers 14 residues. In DNA form, the CDR3 reads TGTGCCAGCAGCCAAGGACAGCGCTGGGATACGCAGTATTTT. It translates to CASSQGQRWDTQYF.

Notes on this clonotype: Relative to the germline gene, one junction end is altered; a read error may explain this. This chain joins TRBV6-6 and TRBJ2-1; 10 bases align to TRBD1. Gene TRBJ2-7 matches the end of the DNA better, so the J call may be wrong. The CDR3 has 14 residues. Germline-derived CDR1 and CDR2 are MNHNY and SVGAGI (reference sequence). Here the CDR3 reads CTSLRGTGDYEQYF. The DNA for the CDR3 is TGTACCAGCCTCAGGGGGACAGGGGACTACGAGCAGTACTTC.

The rearrangement uses TRBV3-1 and TRBJ2-7, with D perhaps matching TRBD2 (5 bases). There are 16 residues in the CDR3. V lost 0 bases and J 2 bases, leaving 14 bases between the germline ends. Germline CDR1 and CDR2: LGHDT and YNNKEL (reference sequence). CDR3 residues: CASSQDLGDYAYEQYF. As DNA, the CDR3 is TGTGCCAGCAGCCAAGATCTAGGAGACTACGCCTACGAGCAGTACTTC.

The chain joins TRBV6-6 to TRBJ2-5; TRBD2 is a possible D gene (6 bases). The germline V and J ends were trimmed by 6 bases and 5 bases, with 13 bases remaining between them. The CDR3 has 13 amino acids. The germline CDR1 and CDR2 sequences are MNHNY and SVGAGI (reference sequence). In DNA, the CDR3 is TGTGCCAGCAGACCCCGGGCGGGGGAGACCCAGTACTTC. It yields the protein CASRPRAGETQYF.

The gene calls are TRBV5-1 and TRBJ2-3, with TRBD1 identical over 8 bases. V shed 4 bases and J 6 bases; nucleotides not matched to a gene: 10. Germline values: CDR1 SGHRS, CDR2 YFSETQ. This CDR3 comprises 15 residues. This CDR3 is CASSLLDRAGDTQYF. The CDR3 nucleotides are TGCGCCAGCAGCCTACTGGACAGGGCAGGGGATACGCAGTATTTT.

The chain uses TRBV5-1 and TRBJ2-7; D may be TRBD1 or TRBD2 (5 bases each). Looked up from germline, CDR1 is SGHRS and CDR2 is YFSETQ. The CDR3 loop spans 13 amino acids. V lost 3 bases and J lost 4, with 11 bases in between. The CDR3 sequence: CASSWDAGYEQYF. DNA of the CDR3: TGCGCCAGCAGCTGGGACGCAGGGTACGAGCAGTACTTC.

The chain combines TRBV2 with TRBJ2-5; D is perhaps TRBD1 (5 bases). CDR1 is SNHLY and CDR2 is FYNNEI in the germline V gene. The CDR3 covers 15 residues. The V end lost 7 bases, the J end lost 1 base, and 16 bases lay between the germline ends. The CDR3 reads CASTARRALQETQYF. In DNA form, the CDR3 reads TGTGCCAGCACCGCCCGCAGGGCACTCCAAGAGACCCAGTACTTC.

The chain is built from TRBV6-2 or TRBV6-3 and TRBJ2-7; 7 bases align to TRBD1. The V segment lost 2 bases and the J segment 2 bases; nucleotides outside the gene matches: 6. This CDR3 is 15 amino acids long. Germline loops: CDR1 MNHEY, CDR2 SVGEGT. The CDR3 loop is CASSYNRDSPYEQYF. CDR3 sequence (DNA): TGTGCCAGCAGTTACAACCGGGACAGTCCCTACGAGCAGTACTTC.

The J gene is TRBJ2-4, the V gene TRBV10-3; no clear D gene. This CDR3 has 15 amino acids. V gave up 3 bases and J gave up 3 bases, with 12 bases separating them. CDR1 and CDR2 (germline): ENHRY, SYGVKD. CDR3 bases: TGTGCCATCAGTGATTCCGTGGGTCGCAAAAACATTCAGTACTTC. Translating gives CAISDSVGRKNIQYF.

This chain uses TRBV12-3 or TRBV12-4 with TRBJ2-5, with D possibly called TRBD1 or TRBD2 (5 bases each). This CDR3 has 13 residues. The germline V and J ends were trimmed by 5 bases and 11 bases, with 18 bases remaining between them. The CDR3 sequence: CASSRRPIGEQYF. In DNA, the CDR3 is TGTGCCAGCAGTCGCCGACCCATAGGGGAGCAGTACTTC.